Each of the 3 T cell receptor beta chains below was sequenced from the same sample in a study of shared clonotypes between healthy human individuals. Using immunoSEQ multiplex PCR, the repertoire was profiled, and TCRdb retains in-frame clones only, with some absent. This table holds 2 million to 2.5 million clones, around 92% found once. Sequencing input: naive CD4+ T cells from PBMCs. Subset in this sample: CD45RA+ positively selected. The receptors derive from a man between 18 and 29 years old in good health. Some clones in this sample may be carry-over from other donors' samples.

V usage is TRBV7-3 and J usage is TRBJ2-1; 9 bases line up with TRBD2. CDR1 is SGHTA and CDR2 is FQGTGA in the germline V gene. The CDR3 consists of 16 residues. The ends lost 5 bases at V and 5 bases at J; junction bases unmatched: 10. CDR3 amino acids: CASSPSGTSYHNEQFF. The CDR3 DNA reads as TGTGCCAGCAGCCCCTCCGGGACTAGCTACCACAATGAGCAGTTCTTC.

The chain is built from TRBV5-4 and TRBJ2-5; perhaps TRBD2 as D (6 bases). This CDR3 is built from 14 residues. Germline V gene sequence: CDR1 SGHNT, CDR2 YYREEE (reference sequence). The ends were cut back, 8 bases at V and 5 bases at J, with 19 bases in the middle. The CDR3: CASGAGGLGETQYF. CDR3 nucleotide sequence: TGTGCCAGTGGGGCCGGAGGGCTAGGCGAGACCCAGTACTTC.

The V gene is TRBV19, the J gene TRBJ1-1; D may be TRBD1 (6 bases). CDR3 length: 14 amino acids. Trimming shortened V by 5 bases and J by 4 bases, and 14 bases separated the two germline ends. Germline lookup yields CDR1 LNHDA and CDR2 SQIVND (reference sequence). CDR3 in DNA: TGTGCCAGTAGTGTCGCCAGGGGAGGCACTGAAGCTTTCTTT. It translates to CASSVARGGTEAFF. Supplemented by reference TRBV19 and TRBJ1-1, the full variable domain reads DGGITQSPKYLFRKEGQNVTLSCEQNLNHDAMYWYRQDPGQGLRLIYYSQIVNDFQKGDIAEGYSVSREKKESFPLTVTSAQKNPTAFYLCASSVARGGTEAFFGQGTRLTVV.